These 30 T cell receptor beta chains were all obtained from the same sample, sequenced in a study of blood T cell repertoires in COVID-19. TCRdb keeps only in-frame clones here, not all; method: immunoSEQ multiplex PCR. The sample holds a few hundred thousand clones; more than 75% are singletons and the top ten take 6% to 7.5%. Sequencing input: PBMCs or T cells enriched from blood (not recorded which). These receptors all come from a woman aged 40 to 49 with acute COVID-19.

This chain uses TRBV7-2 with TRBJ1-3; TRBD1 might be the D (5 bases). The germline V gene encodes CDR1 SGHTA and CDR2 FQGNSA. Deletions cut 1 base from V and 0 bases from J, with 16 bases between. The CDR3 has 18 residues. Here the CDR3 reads CASSLGGSGGASGNTIYF. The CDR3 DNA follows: TGTGCCAGCAGCTTAGGGGGGAGTGGCGGGGCCTCTGGAAACACCATATATTTT.

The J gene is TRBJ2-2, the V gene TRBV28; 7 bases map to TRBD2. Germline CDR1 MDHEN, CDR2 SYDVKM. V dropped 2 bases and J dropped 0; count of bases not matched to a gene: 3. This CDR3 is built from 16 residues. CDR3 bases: TGTGCCAGCAGTTTAGCGGGAGTCTCGAACACCGGGGAGCTGTTTTTT. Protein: CASSLAGVSNTGELFF.

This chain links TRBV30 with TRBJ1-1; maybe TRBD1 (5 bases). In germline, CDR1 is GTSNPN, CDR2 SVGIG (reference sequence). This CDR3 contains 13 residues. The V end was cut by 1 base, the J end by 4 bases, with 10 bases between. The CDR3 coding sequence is TGTGCCTGGAGTGCAGGGTATGGCACTGAAGCTTTCTTT. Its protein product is CAWSAGYGTEAFF.

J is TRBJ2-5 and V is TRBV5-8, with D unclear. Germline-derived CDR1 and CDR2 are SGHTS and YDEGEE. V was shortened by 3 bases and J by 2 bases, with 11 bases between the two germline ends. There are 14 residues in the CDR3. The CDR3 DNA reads TGTGCCAGCAGCTGGTCCGCCAGTCAAGAGACCCAGTACTTC. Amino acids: CASSWSASQETQYF.

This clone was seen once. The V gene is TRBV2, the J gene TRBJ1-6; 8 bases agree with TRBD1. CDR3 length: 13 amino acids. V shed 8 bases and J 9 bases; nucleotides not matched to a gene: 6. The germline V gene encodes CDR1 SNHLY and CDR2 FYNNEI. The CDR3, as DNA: TGTGCCAGCCGTACGGACAGGGCTTCACCCCTCCACTTT. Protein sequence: CASRTDRASPLHF.

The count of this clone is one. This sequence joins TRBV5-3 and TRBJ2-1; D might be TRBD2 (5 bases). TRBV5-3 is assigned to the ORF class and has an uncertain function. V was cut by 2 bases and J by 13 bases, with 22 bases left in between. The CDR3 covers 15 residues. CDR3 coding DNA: TGTGCCAGAAGCTTACTTTGGGCGGGCGGCCAGGCCCAGTTCTTC. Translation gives CARSLLWAGGQAQFF.

In DNA form, the CDR3 reads TGTGCCAGCAGTTTATTTACCGGCAGGGCAGCCTACAATGAGCAGTTCTTC. Translating it yields CASSLFTGRAAYNEQFF. The rearrangement links TRBV27 to TRBJ2-1, with TRBD1 as a possible D gene (5 bases). The CDR3 loop spans 17 amino acids. Germline V gene lookup returns CDR1 MNHEY and CDR2 SMNVEV (reference sequence). V was trimmed by 1 base and J by 2 bases, leaving 15 bases between them.

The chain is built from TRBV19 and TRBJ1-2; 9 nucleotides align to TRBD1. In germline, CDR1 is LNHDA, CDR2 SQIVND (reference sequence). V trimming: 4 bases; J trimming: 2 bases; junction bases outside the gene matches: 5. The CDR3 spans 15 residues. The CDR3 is CASSTGQGINYGYTF. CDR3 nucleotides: TGTGCCAGTAGTACGGGACAGGGAATAAACTATGGCTACACCTTC.

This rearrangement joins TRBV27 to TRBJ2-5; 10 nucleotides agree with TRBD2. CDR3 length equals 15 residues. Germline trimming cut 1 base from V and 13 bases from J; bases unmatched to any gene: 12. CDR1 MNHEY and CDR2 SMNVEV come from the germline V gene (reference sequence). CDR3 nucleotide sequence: TGTGCCAGCAGTTTATTCCTAGCGGGAGATTCCAGGTTGTACTTC. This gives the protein CASSLFLAGDSRLYF.

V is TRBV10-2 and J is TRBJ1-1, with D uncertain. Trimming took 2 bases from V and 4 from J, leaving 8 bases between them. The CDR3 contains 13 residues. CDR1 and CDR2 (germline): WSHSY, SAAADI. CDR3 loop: CASSERVGTEAFF. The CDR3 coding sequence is TGCGCCAGCAGTGAGCGGGTCGGCACTGAAGCTTTCTTT.

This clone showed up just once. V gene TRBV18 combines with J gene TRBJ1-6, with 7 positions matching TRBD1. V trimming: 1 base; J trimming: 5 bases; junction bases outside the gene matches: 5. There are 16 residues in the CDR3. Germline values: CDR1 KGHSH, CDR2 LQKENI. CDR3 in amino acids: CASSPLGTVDNSPLHF. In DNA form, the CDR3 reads TGTGCCAGCTCACCACTTGGGACAGTCGATAATTCACCCCTCCACTTT.

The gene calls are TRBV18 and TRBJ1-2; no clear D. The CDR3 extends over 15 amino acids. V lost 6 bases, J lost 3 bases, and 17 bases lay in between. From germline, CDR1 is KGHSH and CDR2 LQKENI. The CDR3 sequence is CASSPDPGRDYGYTF. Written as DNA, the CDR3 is TGTGCCAGCTCGCCAGATCCGGGGAGGGACTATGGCTACACCTTC.

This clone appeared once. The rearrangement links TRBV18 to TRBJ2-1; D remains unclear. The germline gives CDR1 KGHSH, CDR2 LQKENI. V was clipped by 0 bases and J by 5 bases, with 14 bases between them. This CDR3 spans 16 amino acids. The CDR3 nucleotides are TGTGCCAGCTCACCACCGGTACAAAATCCAAACAATGAGCAGTTCTTC. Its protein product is CASSPPVQNPNNEQFF.

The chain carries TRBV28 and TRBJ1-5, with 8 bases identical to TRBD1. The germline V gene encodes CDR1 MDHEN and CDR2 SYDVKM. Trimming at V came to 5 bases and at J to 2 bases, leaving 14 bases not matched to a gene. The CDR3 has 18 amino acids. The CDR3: CASSPNPRTGTRNQPQHF. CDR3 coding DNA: TGTGCCAGCAGTCCGAATCCGCGGACAGGGACACGCAATCAGCCCCAGCATTTT.

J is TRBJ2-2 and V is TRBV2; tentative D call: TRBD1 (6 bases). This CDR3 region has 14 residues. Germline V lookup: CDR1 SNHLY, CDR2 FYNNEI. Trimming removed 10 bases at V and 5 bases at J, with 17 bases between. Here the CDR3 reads CATRVKGTTGELFF. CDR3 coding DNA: TGTGCCACCAGAGTGAAGGGGACAACCGGGGAGCTGTTTTTT.

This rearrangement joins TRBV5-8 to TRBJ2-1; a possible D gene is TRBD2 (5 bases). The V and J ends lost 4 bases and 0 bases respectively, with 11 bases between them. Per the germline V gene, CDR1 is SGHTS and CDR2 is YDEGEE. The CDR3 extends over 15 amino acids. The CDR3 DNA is TGTGCCAGCAGCCCGGAGGCTCCCTCCTACAATGAGCAGTTCTTC. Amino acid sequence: CASSPEAPSYNEQFF.

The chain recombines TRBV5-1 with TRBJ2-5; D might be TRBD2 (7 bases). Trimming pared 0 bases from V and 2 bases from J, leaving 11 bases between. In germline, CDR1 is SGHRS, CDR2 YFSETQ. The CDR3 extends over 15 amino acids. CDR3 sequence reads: CASSLVGGQQETQYF. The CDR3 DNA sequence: TGCGCCAGCAGCTTGGTGGGGGGGCAGCAAGAGACCCAGTACTTC.

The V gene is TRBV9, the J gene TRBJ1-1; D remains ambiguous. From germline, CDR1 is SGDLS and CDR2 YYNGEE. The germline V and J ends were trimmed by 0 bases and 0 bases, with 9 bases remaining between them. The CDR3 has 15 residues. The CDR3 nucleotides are TGTGCCAGCAGCGTAGGCCCGGGTATGAACACTGAAGCTTTCTTT. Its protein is CASSVGPGMNTEAFF.

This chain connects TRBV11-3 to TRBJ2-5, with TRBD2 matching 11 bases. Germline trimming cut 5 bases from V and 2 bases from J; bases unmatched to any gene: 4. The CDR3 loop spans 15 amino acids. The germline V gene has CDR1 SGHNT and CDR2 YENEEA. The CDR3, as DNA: TGTGCCAGCAGCCCGGGACTAGCGGAGCAAGAGACCCAGTACTTC. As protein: CASSPGLAEQETQYF.

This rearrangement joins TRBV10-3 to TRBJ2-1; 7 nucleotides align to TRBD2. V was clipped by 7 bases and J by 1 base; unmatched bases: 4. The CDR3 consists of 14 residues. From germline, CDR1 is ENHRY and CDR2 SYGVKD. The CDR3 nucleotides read TGTGCCATCACGGAGGGAGGGTCCTACAATGAGCAGTTCTTC. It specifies CAITEGGSYNEQFF.

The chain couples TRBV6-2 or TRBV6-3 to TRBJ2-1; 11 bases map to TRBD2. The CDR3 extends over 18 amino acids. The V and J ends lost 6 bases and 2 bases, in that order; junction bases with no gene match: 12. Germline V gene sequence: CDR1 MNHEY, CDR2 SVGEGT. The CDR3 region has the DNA TGTGCCAGCAGCTCATCAGTGACTAGCGGGAAGCCCTACAATGAGCAGTTCTTC. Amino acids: CASSSSVTSGKPYNEQFF.

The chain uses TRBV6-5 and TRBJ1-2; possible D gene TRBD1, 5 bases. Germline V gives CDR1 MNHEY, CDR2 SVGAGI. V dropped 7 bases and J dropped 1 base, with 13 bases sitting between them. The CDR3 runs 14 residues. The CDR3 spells CASTLGGYNYGYTF. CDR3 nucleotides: TGTGCCAGCACCCTCGGGGGATATAACTATGGCTACACCTTC.

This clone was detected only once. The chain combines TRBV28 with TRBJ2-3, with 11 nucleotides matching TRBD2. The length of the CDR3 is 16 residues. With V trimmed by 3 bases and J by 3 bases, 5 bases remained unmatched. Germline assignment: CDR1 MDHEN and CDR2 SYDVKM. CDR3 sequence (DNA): TGTGCCAGCAGTTTTAGCGGGAGGGCCGGAACAGATACGCAGTATTTT. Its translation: CASSFSGRAGTDTQYF.

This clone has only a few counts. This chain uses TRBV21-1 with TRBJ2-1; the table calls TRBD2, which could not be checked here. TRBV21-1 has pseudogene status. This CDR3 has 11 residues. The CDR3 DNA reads TGTGCCAGCAGCAAAGCGAGAGAGCAGTTCTTC. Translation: CASSKAREQFF.

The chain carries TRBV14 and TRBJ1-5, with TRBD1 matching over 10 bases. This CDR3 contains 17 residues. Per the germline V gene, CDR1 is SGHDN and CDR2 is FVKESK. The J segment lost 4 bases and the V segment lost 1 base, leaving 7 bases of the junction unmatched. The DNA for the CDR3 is TGTGCCAGCAGCCAAGGAGGGGACAGGGGAAGGAATCAGCCCCAGCATTTT. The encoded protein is CASSQGGDRGRNQPQHF.

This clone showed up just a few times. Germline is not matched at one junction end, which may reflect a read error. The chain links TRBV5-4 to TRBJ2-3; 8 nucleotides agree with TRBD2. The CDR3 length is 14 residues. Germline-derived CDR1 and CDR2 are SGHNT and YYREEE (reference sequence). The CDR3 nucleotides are TGTGCCAGCACCTTGGGACTAGGCACAGATACGCAGTATTTT. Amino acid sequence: CASTLGLGTDTQYF.

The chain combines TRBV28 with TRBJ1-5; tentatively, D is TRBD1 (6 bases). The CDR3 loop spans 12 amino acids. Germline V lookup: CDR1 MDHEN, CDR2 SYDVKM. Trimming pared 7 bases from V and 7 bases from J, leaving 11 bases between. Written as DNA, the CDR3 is TGTGCCAGCAATCCAGGGGTACAGCCCCAGCATTTT. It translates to CASNPGVQPQHF.

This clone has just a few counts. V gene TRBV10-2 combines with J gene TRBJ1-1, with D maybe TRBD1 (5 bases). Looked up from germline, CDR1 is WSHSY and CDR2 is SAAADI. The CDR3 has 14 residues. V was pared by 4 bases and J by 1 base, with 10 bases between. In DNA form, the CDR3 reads TGCGCCAGCAGTGCCACTGACAGGAACACTGAAGCTTTCTTT. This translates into CASSATDRNTEAFF.

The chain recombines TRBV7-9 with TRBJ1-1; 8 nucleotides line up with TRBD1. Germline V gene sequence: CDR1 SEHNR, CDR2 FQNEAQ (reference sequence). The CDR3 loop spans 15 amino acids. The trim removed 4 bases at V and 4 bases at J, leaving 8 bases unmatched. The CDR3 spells CASSYHRQGPTEAFF. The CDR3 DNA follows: TGTGCCAGCAGCTACCACCGACAGGGGCCCACTGAAGCTTTCTTT.

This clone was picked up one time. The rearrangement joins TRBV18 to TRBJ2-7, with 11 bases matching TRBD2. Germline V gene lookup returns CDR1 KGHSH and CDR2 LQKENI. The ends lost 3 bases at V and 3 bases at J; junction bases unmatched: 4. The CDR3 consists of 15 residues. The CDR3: CASSPPGLAGYEQYF. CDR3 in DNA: TGTGCCAGCTCACCCCCCGGACTAGCGGGCTACGAGCAGTACTTC.